This T cell receptor (beta chain) comes out of a study of T cell responses to AZD1222 COVID-19 vaccine. Generated by immunoSEQ multiplex PCR, the TCRdb table keeps only in-frame clones and is missing some. The profile shows about 190,000 clones, over 85% of them singletons. The CDR3 consists of 13 residues. CDR1 and CDR2 from the germline V gene are MNHEY and SVGEGT. V was cut by 2 bases and J by 5 bases, with 6 bases left in between. This sequence joins TRBV6-2 or TRBV6-3 and TRBJ2-2; D ambiguous. The TCR sequence derives from an adult who received the MenACWY meningococcal vaccine as a control. The sample consisted of peripheral blood, taken 28 days after the second dose of the MenACWY control vaccine. Here the CDR3 reads CASSYRETGELFF. The DNA of the CDR3 is TGTGCCAGCAGTTACAGGGAAACCGGGGAGCTGTTTTTT.